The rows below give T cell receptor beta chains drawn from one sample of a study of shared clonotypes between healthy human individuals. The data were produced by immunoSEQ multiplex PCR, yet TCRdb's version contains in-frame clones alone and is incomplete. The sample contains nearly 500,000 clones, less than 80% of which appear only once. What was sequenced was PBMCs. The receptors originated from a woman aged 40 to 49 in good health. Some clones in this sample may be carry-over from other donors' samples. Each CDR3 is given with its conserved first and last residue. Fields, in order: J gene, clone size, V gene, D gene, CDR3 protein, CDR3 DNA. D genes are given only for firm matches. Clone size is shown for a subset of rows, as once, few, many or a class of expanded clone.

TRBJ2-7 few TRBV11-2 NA CASSLGVSYEQYF TGTGCCAGCAGCTTGGGTGTAAGCTACGAGCAGTACTTC
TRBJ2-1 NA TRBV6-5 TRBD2 CASSSGSPFNEQFF TGTGCCTCCAGTAGCGGGAGCCCTTTCAATGAGCAGTTCTTC
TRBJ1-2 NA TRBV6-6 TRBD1 CASRRPGQGVLYGYTF TGTGCCAGCCGCCGACCGGGACAGGGGGTACTTTATGGCTACACCTTC
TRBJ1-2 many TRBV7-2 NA CASSFTNYGYTF TGTGCCAGCAGCTTCACTAACTATGGCTACACCTTC
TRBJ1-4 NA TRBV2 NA CASSDGVPNEKLFF TGTGCCAGCAGTGATGGGGTCCCGAATGAAAAGCTGTTTTTT
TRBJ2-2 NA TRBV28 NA CASSSWGGGAGELFF TGTGCCAGCAGTTCGTGGGGAGGAGGTGCCGGGGAGCTGTTTTTT
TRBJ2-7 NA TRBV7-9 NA CASSLDGPYEQYF TGTGCCAGCAGCTTAGACGGCCCCTACGAGCAGTACTTC
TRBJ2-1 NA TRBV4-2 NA CASSPSRDFYNEQFF TGTGCCAGCAGCCCAAGCCGGGACTTCTACAATGAGCAGTTCTTC
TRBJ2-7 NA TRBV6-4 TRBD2 CASSEYERESPGADEQYF TGTGCCAGCAGTGAATACGAGCGGGAGTCTCCGGGGGCCGACGAGCAGTACTTC
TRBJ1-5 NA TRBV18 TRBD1 CASSSGQALNQPQHF TGTGCCAGCTCCTCCGGACAGGCCCTAAATCAGCCCCAGCATTTT
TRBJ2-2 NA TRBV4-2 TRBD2 CASSLALAGAGELFF TGTGCCAGCAGCTTGGCACTAGCGGGAGCCGGGGAGCTGTTTTTT
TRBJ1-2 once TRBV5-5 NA CASSLEGYNYGYTF TGTGCCAGCAGCTTGGAGGGGTACAACTATGGCTACACCTTC
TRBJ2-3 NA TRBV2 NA CASHSGRTTGTQYF TGTGCCAGCCATTCCGGACGGACCACAGGTACGCAGTATTTT
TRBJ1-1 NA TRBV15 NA CATSRDRANTEAFF TGTGCCACCAGCAGAGATCGGGCGAACACTGAAGCTTTCTTT
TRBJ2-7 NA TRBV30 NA CAWSVSQFYEQYF TGTGCCTGGAGTGTATCGCAATTCTACGAGCAGTACTTC
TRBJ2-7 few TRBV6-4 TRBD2 CASSESSGHGYEQYF TGTGCCAGCAGTGAAAGTAGCGGGCATGGCTACGAGCAGTACTTC
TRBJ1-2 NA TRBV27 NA CASRETGEYGYTF TGTGCCAGCAGGGAGACAGGAGAATATGGCTACACCTTC
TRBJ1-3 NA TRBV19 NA CASTPGYSGNTIYF TGTGCCAGTACACCGGGATACTCTGGAAACACCATATATTTT
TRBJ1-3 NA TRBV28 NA CASSRAGNSGNTIYF TGTGCCAGCAGTCGGGCAGGCAACTCTGGAAACACCATATATTTT
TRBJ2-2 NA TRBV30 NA CAWSLASHRGTGELFF TGTGCCTGGAGTCTGGCTAGCCACCGGGGCACCGGGGAGCTGTTTTTT
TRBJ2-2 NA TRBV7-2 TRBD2 CASSLGTSGTDGELFF TGTGCCAGCAGCTTGGGGACTAGCGGGACCGACGGGGAGCTGTTTTTT
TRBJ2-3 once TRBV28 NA CASSRGGSSDTQYF TGTGCCAGCAGCCGTGGGGGGTCCTCTGATACGCAGTATTTT
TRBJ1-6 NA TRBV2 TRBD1 CASARDRDNSPLHF TGTGCCAGCGCCCGGGACAGGGATAATTCACCCCTCCACTTT
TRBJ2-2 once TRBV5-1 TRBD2 CASSMIAGGPGELFF TGCGCCAGCAGCATGATAGCGGGAGGGCCGGGGGAGCTGTTTTTT
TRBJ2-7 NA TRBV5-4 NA CASSLGAGGRITREQYF TGTGCCAGCAGCTTGGGCGCTGGTGGGAGGATCACGCGGGAGCAGTACTTC
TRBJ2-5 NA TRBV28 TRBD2 CASRPGLAGGETQYF TGTGCCAGCAGGCCGGGACTAGCGGGAGGAGAGACCCAGTACTTC
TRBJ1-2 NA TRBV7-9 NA CASSGGKSYGYTF TGTGCCAGCAGCGGGGGGAAAAGCTATGGCTACACCTTC
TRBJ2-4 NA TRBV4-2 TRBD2 CASSQGGGGIQYF TGTGCCAGCAGCCAAGGGGGCGGGGGCATTCAGTACTTC
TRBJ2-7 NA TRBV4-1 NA CASSQGDGGRGEQYF TGCGCCAGCAGCCAAGGTGACGGGGGACGGGGCGAGCAGTACTTC
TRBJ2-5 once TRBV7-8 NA CAGDIGGGRETQYF TGTGCCGGCGATATCGGAGGGGGTAGGGAGACCCAGTACTTC
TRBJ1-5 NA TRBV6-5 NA CASSYTGLQPQHF TGTGCCAGCAGTTACACGGGGTTGCAGCCCCAGCATTTT
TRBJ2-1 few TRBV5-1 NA CASSSQGSDEQFF TGCGCCAGCAGCTCTCAGGGTTCCGATGAGCAGTTCTTC
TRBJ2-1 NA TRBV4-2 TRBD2 CASSQSLAGNNEQFF TGTGCCAGCAGCCAATCACTAGCGGGTAACAATGAGCAGTTCTTC
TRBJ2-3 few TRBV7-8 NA CASSLGVRTDTQYF TGTGCCAGCAGCTTAGGTGTAAGAACAGATACGCAGTATTTT
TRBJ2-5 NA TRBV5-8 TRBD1 CASSLFGGQGKTQYF TGTGCCAGCAGCTTGTTCGGGGGACAGGGAAAGACCCAGTACTTC
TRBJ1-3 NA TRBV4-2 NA CASSQDRSGNTIYF TGTGCCAGCAGCCAAGATCGTTCTGGAAACACCATATATTTT
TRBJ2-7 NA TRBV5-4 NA CASSLARGSYEQYF TGTGCCAGCAGCTTGGCCCGGGGATCCTACGAGCAGTACTTC
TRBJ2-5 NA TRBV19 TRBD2 CASSMRTSLETQYF TGTGCCAGTAGTATGAGGACTAGTCTTGAGACCCAGTACTTC
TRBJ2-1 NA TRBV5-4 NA CASSIGGRGSGEQFF TGTGCCAGCAGCATCGGCGGGCGGGGAAGCGGTGAGCAGTTCTTC
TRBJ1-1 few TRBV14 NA CASSQVVGGGSEAFF TGTGCCAGCAGCCAAGTTGTCGGTGGCGGGTCTGAAGCTTTCTTT
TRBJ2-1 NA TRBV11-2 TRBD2 CASSLWVAGANEQFF TGTGCCAGCAGCTTATGGGTAGCGGGAGCAAATGAGCAGTTCTTC
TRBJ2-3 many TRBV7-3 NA CASSHPNEDTQYF TGTGCCAGCAGCCACCCCAATGAGGATACGCAGTATTTT
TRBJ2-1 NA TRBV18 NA CASSPPNGSGEQFF TGTGCCAGCTCACCACCTAACGGGAGTGGTGAGCAGTTCTTC
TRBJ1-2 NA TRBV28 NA CAGSFLRGANYGYTF TGTGCCGGCAGTTTCCTCCGGGGAGCTAACTATGGCTACACCTTC
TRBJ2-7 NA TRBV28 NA CASSTGAAGRYEQYF TGTGCCAGCAGCACCGGGGCAGCGGGCCGCTACGAGCAGTACTTC
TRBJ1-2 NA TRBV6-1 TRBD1 CASSPRTGDYGYTF TGTGCCAGCAGTCCTAGGACAGGGGACTATGGCTACACCTTC
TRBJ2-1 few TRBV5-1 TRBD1 CASSLEGGNKNEQFF TGCGCCAGCAGCTTGGAAGGGGGCAATAAGAATGAGCAGTTCTTC
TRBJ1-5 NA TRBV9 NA CASSVGQNYQPQHF TGTGCCAGCAGCGTCGGACAGAATTATCAGCCCCAGCATTTT